These 32 T cell receptor beta chains share one sample of origin, sequenced in a study of OX40 agonist ivuxolimab in advanced cancers. Assay: immunoSEQ multiplex PCR; the TCRdb copy retains only in-frame clones and omits some. The sample lists about 67,000 clones; 80% were seen once. The sequenced sample was CD4+ or CD8+ T cells sorted from blood, obtained in a trial of the OX40 agonist ivuxolimab. Source of these receptors: an adult with an advanced solid tumor such as melanoma, head and neck, liver or kidney cancer.

The J gene is TRBJ2-2, the V gene TRBV19; 12 positions match TRBD2. The CDR3 runs 14 residues. V dropped 10 bases and J dropped 6; count of bases not matched to a gene: 6. The germline V gene encodes CDR1 LNHDA and CDR2 SQIVND (reference sequence). The CDR3 loop reads CATTPSGGAGELFF. CDR3 nucleotide sequence: TGTGCCACCACCCCTAGCGGGGGGGCCGGGGAGCTGTTTTTT.

The chain is built from TRBV25-1 and TRBJ1-1, with a tentative D call TRBD1 (6 bases). With 1 base removed from V and 0 bases from J, the gap between germline ends came to 12 bases. Germline CDR1 MGHDK, CDR2 SYGVNS. This CDR3 region has 16 residues. DNA of the CDR3: TGTGCCAGCAGTGAATTGTTTGCAGGGGTGAACACTGAAGCTTTCTTT. As protein: CASSELFAGVNTEAFF.

The V and J genes are TRBV2 and TRBJ2-5; unclear D gene. Trimming cost V 4 bases and J 1 base, with 7 bases left between them. This CDR3 comprises 13 residues. Germline CDR1 reads SNHLY; CDR2 reads FYNNEI. CDR3 sequence (DNA): TGTGCCAGCAGTGGGAACGGCCAAGAGACCCAGTACTTC. Encoded protein: CASSGNGQETQYF.

This chain connects TRBV6-5 to TRBJ2-7; the match to TRBD2 covers 12 bases. This CDR3 comprises 14 residues. V was clipped by 8 bases and J by 5 bases; unmatched bases: 7. Germline V lookup: CDR1 MNHEY, CDR2 SVGAGI. CDR3 residues: CASSASGRDHEQYF. DNA for the CDR3: TGTGCCAGCTCCGCTAGCGGGAGGGACCACGAGCAGTACTTC.

The CDR3 here is CASSVLGSSYNEQFF. The CDR3 nucleotides are TGTGCCAGCAGCGTACTAGGAAGCTCCTACAATGAGCAGTTCTTC. This chain joins TRBV9 and TRBJ2-1; D remains unclear. The V gene lost 1 base and the J gene lost 0 bases, with 8 bases spanning the gap. The CDR3 totals 15 residues. The germline V gene encodes CDR1 SGDLS and CDR2 YYNGEE.

The rearrangement joins TRBV21-1 to TRBJ2-5; the table's D call, TRBD1, has no DNA check behind it. TRBV21-1 represents a pseudogene. CDR3 size: 16 residues. The CDR3 is CASSLKRGQGAETQYF. DNA of the CDR3: TGTGCCAGCAGCTTAAAAAGGGGACAAGGGGCAGAGACCCAGTACTTC.

This chain uses TRBV7-2 with TRBJ2-2; 7 nucleotides line up with TRBD2. Unmatched junction bases numbered 12, after V lost 5 bases and J lost 9 bases. CDR3 length equals 15 residues. CDR1 is SGHTA, CDR2 FQGNSA, per germline. The CDR3 nucleotides are TGTGCCAGCAGCCCCCGCAGCGGGATATTCCGGGAGCTGTTTTTT. It yields the protein CASSPRSGIFRELFF.

This sequence joins TRBV5-1 and TRBJ2-2; TRBD2 matches 9 bases. The ends lost 0 bases at V and 5 bases at J; junction bases unmatched: 8. Per germline, CDR1 SGHRS and CDR2 YFSETQ. This CDR3 has 17 residues. This CDR3 is CASSLEAGGPITGELFF. DNA of the CDR3: TGCGCCAGCAGCTTGGAGGCGGGAGGGCCTATAACCGGGGAGCTGTTTTTT. The full variable domain, rest sourced from reference TRBV5-1 and TRBJ2-2, is KAGVTQTPRYLIKTRGQQVTLSCSPISGHRSVSWYQQTPGQGLQFLFEYFSETQRNKGNFPGRFSGRQFSNSRSEMNVSTLELGDSALYLCASSLEAGGPITGELFFGEGSRLTVL.

The chain combines TRBV5-1 with TRBJ2-1; no reliable D call. Germline lookup yields CDR1 SGHRS and CDR2 YFSETQ. This CDR3 is 16 amino acids long. The V gene lost 0 bases and the J gene lost 8 bases, with 18 bases spanning the gap. CDR3 amino acids: CASSLGPDRLGDEQFF. In DNA, the CDR3 is TGCGCCAGCAGCTTGGGCCCGGACCGGCTTGGGGATGAGCAGTTCTTC.

V usage is TRBV7-6 and J usage is TRBJ1-1; D is unclear. With 5 bases removed from V and 0 bases from J, the gap between germline ends came to 13 bases. Germline CDR1 and CDR2: SGHVS and FNYEAQ. The CDR3 is 15 residues long. CDR3 loop: CASSPRTVVNTEAFF. DNA of the CDR3: TGTGCCAGCAGCCCAAGGACTGTAGTGAACACTGAAGCTTTCTTT.

This sequence joins TRBV9 and TRBJ2-3; TRBD2 might be the D (5 bases). Germline lookup yields CDR1 SGDLS and CDR2 YYNGEE. The CDR3 is 16 residues long. Deletions cut 0 bases from V and 0 bases from J, with 11 bases between. In nucleotides, the CDR3 is TGTGCCAGCAGCGTAGTTTTAGCGAGTAGCACAGATACGCAGTATTTT. Protein product: CASSVVLASSTDTQYF.

Only one count was recorded for this clone. V gene TRBV6-5 combines with J gene TRBJ1-4, with D tentatively TRBD1 (6 bases). Trimming stripped 7 bases from V and 7 bases from J, with 16 bases between. Germline CDR1 is MNHEY and CDR2 is SVGAGI. This CDR3 region has 14 residues. CDR3 bases: TGTGCCAGCACTGGGGGCAGGGGTGGTGAAAAACTGTTTTTT. This translates into CASTGGRGGEKLFF.

The genes are TRBV5-1 and TRBJ2-2; D ambiguous. Trimming removed 4 bases at V and 0 bases at J, with 13 bases between. The CDR3 extends over 16 amino acids. The germline V gene has CDR1 SGHRS and CDR2 YFSETQ. CDR3 sequence: CASSPVASSNTGELFF. The DNA of the CDR3 is TGCGCCAGCAGCCCAGTTGCGTCCTCGAACACCGGGGAGCTGTTTTTT.

This chain connects TRBV28 to TRBJ2-2; D call uncertain. With 4 bases removed from V and 0 bases from J, the gap between germline ends came to 9 bases. Germline CDR1 MDHEN, CDR2 SYDVKM. The CDR3 sequence is 15 residues long. CDR3 coding DNA: TGTGCCAGCAGTTCTCGGGTTTCGAACACCGGGGAGCTGTTTTTT. It is translated as CASSSRVSNTGELFF.

The chain links TRBV6-1 to TRBJ1-6; no firm D call. Germline lookup yields CDR1 MNHNS and CDR2 SASEGT. CDR3 length: 13 amino acids. Trimming cost V 6 bases and J 6 bases, with 9 bases left between them. This CDR3 reads CASSGRLNSPLHF. The CDR3 DNA reads as TGTGCCAGCAGCGGACGGCTTAATTCACCCCTCCACTTT.

The V gene is TRBV2, the J gene TRBJ1-2; D is uncertain. The CDR3 runs 12 residues. V shed 6 bases and J shed 6 bases, with 11 bases lying between them. Germline V gives CDR1 SNHLY, CDR2 FYNNEI. In nucleotides, the CDR3 is TGTGCCAGCAGCCCGAACGCCGATGGCTACACCTTC. Amino acid sequence: CASSPNADGYTF.

CDR3 sequence (DNA): TGTGCCAGTACCTCCCAGGGCCCGGCGGATGGCTACACCTTC. Translation gives CASTSQGPADGYTF. The chain links TRBV19 to TRBJ1-2, with D maybe TRBD1 (5 bases). Between the trimmed V and J ends, which lost 7 bases and 6 bases, there was a span of 18 bases. The germline gives CDR1 LNHDA, CDR2 SQIVND (reference sequence). This CDR3 spans 14 amino acids.

The chain combines TRBV7-3 with TRBJ1-1; D is unclear. The V end was cut by 3 bases, the J end by 1 base, with 6 bases between. This CDR3 spans 13 amino acids. Per the germline V gene, CDR1 is SGHTA and CDR2 is FQGTGA. CDR3 sequence reads: CASSLSWNTEAFF. CDR3 bases: TGTGCCAGCAGCTTGAGCTGGAACACTGAAGCTTTCTTT.

The J gene is TRBJ2-7, the V gene TRBV27; 13 positions agree with TRBD2. J gave up 0 bases and V 4 bases, and 9 bases lay outside the gene matches. The CDR3 is 18 amino acids. The germline CDR1 and CDR2 sequences are MNHEY and SMNVEV (reference sequence). CDR3 region: CASSSRLAGGLRSYEQYF. The CDR3 bases are TGTGCCAGCAGTTCCAGACTAGCGGGAGGTCTACGCTCCTACGAGCAGTACTTC.

This chain uses TRBV2 with TRBJ2-5, with D unresolved. Germline V gene sequence: CDR1 SNHLY, CDR2 FYNNEI. Trimming removed 4 bases from V and 0 bases from J, with 9 bases in between. CDR3 size: 14 residues. The chain's CDR3 is CASSGGADQETQYF. Written as DNA, the CDR3 is TGTGCCAGCAGTGGGGGTGCGGACCAAGAGACCCAGTACTTC.

The V and J genes are TRBV6-5 and TRBJ1-2; D possibly corresponds to TRBD1 (6 bases). Per the germline V gene, CDR1 is MNHEY and CDR2 is SVGAGI. This CDR3 spans 12 amino acids. V was pared by 8 bases and J by 5 bases, with 12 bases between. The DNA for the CDR3 is TGTGCCAGCCGGAGGGGGGCATATGGCTACACCTTC. Amino acids: CASRRGAYGYTF.

The chain carries TRBV10-3 and TRBJ1-2; D is perhaps TRBD1 (5 bases). The ends were cut back, 8 bases at V and 4 bases at J, with 11 bases in the middle. This CDR3 is built from 12 residues. Germline CDR1 ENHRY, CDR2 SYGVKD. The CDR3, as DNA: TGTGCCATCGGACAATACTTCTATGGCTACACCTTC. This gives the protein CAIGQYFYGYTF.

This clone was picked up a small number of times. The chain links TRBV10-3 to TRBJ2-7, with D tentatively TRBD1 or TRBD2 (5 bases each). Germline loops: CDR1 ENHRY, CDR2 SYGVKD. The ends were cut back, 6 bases at V and 3 bases at J, with 9 bases in the middle. This CDR3 is built from 12 residues. CDR3 DNA: TGTGCCATCAGCGGGACGGGCTACGAGCAGTACGTC. It is translated as CAISGTGYEQYV.

This clone was seen just once. The chain uses TRBV28 and TRBJ1-2, with 7 bases matching TRBD1. The germline V gene has CDR1 MDHEN and CDR2 SYDVKM. The CDR3 spans 14 residues. Losses at the gene ends were 10 bases for V and 8 bases for J; bases not matched to a gene: 16. The CDR3 here is CAIQNRDRVKGYTF. Written as DNA, the CDR3 is TGTGCCATCCAAAACCGGGACAGAGTCAAAGGCTACACCTTC.

J is TRBJ2-3 and V is TRBV6-5; 9 bases are a match to TRBD2. The CDR3 covers 14 residues. The trim removed 9 bases at V and 2 bases at J, leaving 6 bases unmatched. Germline CDR1 and CDR2: MNHEY and SVGAGI. CDR3 loop: CASATSGNTDTQYF. In DNA form, the CDR3 reads TGTGCCAGTGCGACTAGCGGAAACACAGATACGCAGTATTTT.

The gene calls are TRBV6-5 and TRBJ1-4, with a tentative D call TRBD1 (5 bases). This CDR3 spans 14 amino acids. Germline lookup yields CDR1 MNHEY and CDR2 SVGAGI. V was shortened by 5 bases and J by 6 bases, with 13 bases between the two germline ends. The CDR3 nucleotides are TGTGCCAGCAGTAAAACAGGACGGGATGAAAAACTGTTTTTT. Protein sequence: CASSKTGRDEKLFF.

The V and J genes are TRBV6-5 and TRBJ1-1; a weak D match, TRBD1 (5 bases). Deletions cut 4 bases from V and 3 bases from J, with 12 bases between. Germline V gene lookup returns CDR1 MNHEY and CDR2 SVGAGI. The CDR3 totals 14 residues. CDR3 nucleotide sequence: TGTGCCAGCAGTTCCTCGGGCAGGGACACTGAAGCTTTCTTT. Its protein product is CASSSSGRDTEAFF.

This clone was observed once. This chain uses TRBV14 with TRBJ2-3; no clear D gene. The V gene's germline CDR1 is SGHDN and CDR2 FVKESK. The CDR3 is 12 amino acids. The V and J ends lost 4 bases and 10 bases respectively, with 12 bases between them. The CDR3 sequence is CASSPLGGAQYF. For the CDR3, the DNA is TGTGCCAGCAGCCCTCTTGGCGGAGCGCAGTATTTT.

The rearrangement uses TRBV7-8 and TRBJ2-7; D possibly corresponds to TRBD2 (7 bases). The CDR3 runs 15 residues. The germline V and J ends were trimmed by 5 bases and 4 bases, with 18 bases remaining between them. The V gene's germline CDR1 is SGHVS and CDR2 FQNEAQ. The CDR3 DNA sequence: TGTGCCAGCAGCCCAGAGCAGGGAGGGGGGTACGAGCAGTACTTC. Its protein product is CASSPEQGGGYEQYF.

The J gene is TRBJ2-7, the V gene TRBV7-9; D possibly corresponds to TRBD2 (5 bases). V was cut by 1 base and J by 3 bases, with 7 bases left in between. Germline lookup yields CDR1 SEHNR and CDR2 FQNEAQ (reference sequence). This CDR3 is built from 13 residues. CDR3 loop: CASSLGGYYEQYF. Here the CDR3 DNA reads TGTGCCAGCAGCTTAGGAGGGTACTACGAGCAGTACTTC.

This clone appeared a single time. J is TRBJ2-7 and V is TRBV29-1, with a possible D match to TRBD2 (6 bases). The germline gives CDR1 SQVTM, CDR2 ANQGSEA. The CDR3 is 12 amino acids. Trimming shortened V by 4 bases and J by 5 bases, and 12 bases separated the two germline ends. The CDR3 loop is CSVVGGDHEQYV. Written as DNA, the CDR3 is TGCAGCGTTGTCGGCGGGGACCACGAGCAGTACGTC.

This clone was found once. In the same sample, other DNA sequences code for this CDR3. The rearrangement uses TRBV7-2 and TRBJ2-5; 8 bases are a match to TRBD1. The junction had 6 bases not matched to a gene; V was cut back by 1 base and J by 5 bases. Germline V lookup: CDR1 SGHTA, CDR2 FQGNSA. CDR3 length: 15 residues. The CDR3 spells CASSLGGDRGETQYF. CDR3 nucleotide sequence: TGTGCCAGCAGCTTAGGAGGAGACAGGGGCGAGACCCAGTACTTC.